The 6 T cell receptor beta chains in this list originate from one sample, sequenced in a study of blood T cell repertoires in COVID-19. The assay was immunoSEQ multiplex PCR, and TCRdb's table has in-frame clones only and misses some. The sample has roughly 230,000 clones, around 83% seen once; the top ten hold just under 7.5%. Input material: peripheral blood. Receptors originate from a woman aged 45 to 65 with acute or convalescent COVID-19.

The chain combines TRBV3-1 (or the pseudogene TRBV3-2) with TRBJ2-1, with a weak D call TRBD1 (5 bases). With 4 bases removed from V and 11 bases from J, the gap between germline ends came to 12 bases. Germline-derived CDR1 and CDR2 are LGHDT and YNNKEL (reference sequence). The CDR3 is 12 amino acids. CDR3 DNA: TGTGCCAGCAGCCCCCAGGGTGCTAAGCAGTTCTTC. Its translation: CASSPQGAKQFF.

The rearrangement links TRBV6-5 to TRBJ1-1; D perhaps matches TRBD1 (5 bases). CDR1 is MNHEY, CDR2 SVGAGI, per germline. The V end was cut by 6 bases, the J end by 1 base, with 12 bases between. CDR3 length: 14 residues. The CDR3 protein is CASRWTGGNTEAFF. CDR3 nucleotides: TGTGCCAGCAGATGGACGGGGGGGAACACTGAAGCTTTCTTT.

This clone was seen repeatedly, ten times or more. This chain connects TRBV4-1 to TRBJ2-7; D is unresolved. With 2 bases removed from V and 7 bases from J, the gap between germline ends came to 6 bases. This CDR3 region has 11 residues. Germline CDR1 reads MGHRA; CDR2 reads YSYEKL. The CDR3 sequence: CASSQTEEQYF. The CDR3 coding sequence is TGCGCCAGCAGCCAAACTGAGGAGCAGTACTTC.

The chain has TRBV3-1 (or the pseudogene TRBV3-2) and TRBJ2-7; the D is unclear. Germline CDR1 reads LGHDT; CDR2 reads YNNKEL (reference sequence). CDR3 length: 11 residues. Trimming cost V 4 bases and J 1 base, with 2 bases left between them. CDR3: CASSLSYEQYF. The CDR3 DNA reads as TGTGCCAGCAGCCTATCCTACGAGCAGTACTTC.

The rearrangement links TRBV6-5 to TRBJ2-2, with D perhaps TRBD2 (7 bases). V lost 8 bases and J 4 bases, leaving 14 bases between the germline ends. In germline, CDR1 is MNHEY, CDR2 SVGAGI. The CDR3 has 14 residues. This CDR3 is CASERGASTGELFF. Here the CDR3 DNA reads TGTGCCAGCGAACGGGGGGCCAGCACCGGGGAGCTGTTTTTT.

The DNA of the CDR3 is TGTGCCAGCAGCCAAGTTGGGGGGTACGGGCCCCAGCATTTT. This encodes CASSQVGGYGPQHF. The rearrangement links TRBV4-2 to TRBJ1-5; possible D gene TRBD1, 5 bases. CDR1 and CDR2 (germline): LGHNA, YNFKEQ. V was trimmed by 1 base and J by 9 bases, leaving 13 bases between them. CDR3 length: 14 residues.